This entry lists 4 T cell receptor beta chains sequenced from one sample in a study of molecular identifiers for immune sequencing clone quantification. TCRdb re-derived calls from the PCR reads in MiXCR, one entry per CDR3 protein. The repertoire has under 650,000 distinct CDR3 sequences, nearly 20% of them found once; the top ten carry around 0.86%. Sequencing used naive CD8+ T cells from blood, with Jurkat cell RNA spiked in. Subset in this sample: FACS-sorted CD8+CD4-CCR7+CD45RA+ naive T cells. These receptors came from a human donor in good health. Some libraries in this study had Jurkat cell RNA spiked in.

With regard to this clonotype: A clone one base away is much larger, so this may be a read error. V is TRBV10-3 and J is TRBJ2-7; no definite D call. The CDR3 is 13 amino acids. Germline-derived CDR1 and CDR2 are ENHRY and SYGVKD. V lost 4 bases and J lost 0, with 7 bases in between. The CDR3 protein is CAISVLNSYEQYF. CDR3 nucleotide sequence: TGTGCCATCAGTGTGCTTAACTCCTACGAGCAGTACTTC.

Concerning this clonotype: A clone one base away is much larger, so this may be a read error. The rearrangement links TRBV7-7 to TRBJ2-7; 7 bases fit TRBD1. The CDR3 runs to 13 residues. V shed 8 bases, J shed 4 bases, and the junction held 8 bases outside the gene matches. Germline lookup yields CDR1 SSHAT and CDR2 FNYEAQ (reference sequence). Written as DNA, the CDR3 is TGTGCCAGCGGCTCACAGACAGGGTACGAGCAGTACTTC. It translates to CASGSQTGYEQYF.

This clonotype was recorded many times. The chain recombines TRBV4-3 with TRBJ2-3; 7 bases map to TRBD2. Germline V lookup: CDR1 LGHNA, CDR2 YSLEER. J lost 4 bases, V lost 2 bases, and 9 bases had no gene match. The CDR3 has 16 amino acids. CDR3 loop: CASSQTGGSWADTQYF. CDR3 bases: TGCGCCAGCAGCCAAACCGGCGGGAGTTGGGCAGATACGCAGTATTTT.

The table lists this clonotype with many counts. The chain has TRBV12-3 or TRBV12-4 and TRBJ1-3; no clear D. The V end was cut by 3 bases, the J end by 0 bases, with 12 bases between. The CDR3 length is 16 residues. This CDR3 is CASSFGGKLSGNTIYF. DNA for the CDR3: TGTGCCAGCAGTTTCGGCGGAAAACTCTCTGGAAACACCATATATTTT.